These 18 T cell receptor beta chains were sequenced from one sample in a study of T cells in Graves' hyperthyroidism and ophthalmopathy (dated by TCRdb to between 2018 and 2020). Library preparation used multiplex PCR. Sequencing was performed on an Illumina HiSeq 2000. TCR beta CDR3 regions were amplified from RNA transcripts. The first round of RT-PCR for the TCR CDR3 was performed with the HTBI primer set and the Qiagen OneStep RT-PCR kit. Using fastp trimming at Q25 and MiXCR clonotype assembly, TCRdb reanalyzed the public sequencing data and kept in-frame beta chains. For every CDR3 protein sequence, its rows merge into one entry that carries the most common genes and DNA. This sample is represented by 490,000 or so distinct CDR3 sequences; about 20% of them were singletons. The top ten clonotypes cover about 53% of the sample. Sequencing was done on a sample of blood. The receptors were sampled from an older woman with Graves' ophthalmopathy.

The chain joins TRBV30 to TRBJ1-1; possible D gene TRBD1, 5 bases. V gave up 2 bases and J gave up 4 bases, with 14 bases separating them. Looked up from germline, CDR1 is GTSNPN and CDR2 is SVGIG (reference sequence). The CDR3 covers 14 residues. In nucleotides, the CDR3 is TGTGCCTGGAGTTTTGGGACGTTGGGCACTGAAGCTTTCTTT. Its translation: CAWSFGTLGTEAFF.

This chain links TRBV5-8 with TRBJ2-1; TRBD2 matches 11 bases. In germline, CDR1 is SGHTS, CDR2 YDEGEE. This CDR3 is built from 16 residues. The ends lost 3 bases at V and 4 bases at J; junction bases unmatched: 6. In DNA form, the CDR3 reads TGTGCCAGCAGCTCCCCCGGGACTAGCGGATACAATGAGCAGTTCTTC. Translated, it gives CASSSPGTSGYNEQFF.

V and J are TRBV7-2 and TRBJ2-2; unclear D gene. Germline CDR1 is SGHTA and CDR2 is FQGNSA. The CDR3 extends over 13 amino acids. The V and J ends lost 0 bases and 6 bases respectively, with 5 bases between them. In DNA, the CDR3 is TGTGCCAGCAGCTTAGCCGTGGCCGGGGAGCTGTTTTTT. It is translated as CASSLAVAGELFF.

The chain carries TRBV20-1 and TRBJ2-1, with 7 bases that match TRBD2. V trimming: 1 base; J trimming: 5 bases; junction bases outside the gene matches: 14. From germline, CDR1 is DFQATT and CDR2 SNEGSKA (reference sequence). There are 17 residues in the CDR3. The DNA for the CDR3 is TGCAGTGCTAGAGGGGTGGGGGGGATAGCGGACAACAATGAGCAGTTCTTC. Its protein is CSARGVGGIADNNEQFF.

The V call is TRBV5-1, the J call TRBJ1-5, with D possibly matching TRBD1 (5 bases). The germline CDR1 and CDR2 sequences are SGHRS and YFSETQ. This CDR3 has 14 residues. Deletions cut 0 bases from V and 5 bases from J, with 9 bases between. The CDR3 spells CASSLAPGDQPQHF. The CDR3 bases are TGCGCCAGCAGCTTGGCCCCGGGGGATCAGCCCCAGCATTTT.

The chain couples TRBV6-1 to TRBJ1-2; D uncertain. The CDR3 covers 13 residues. V was cut by 5 bases and J by 4 bases, with 11 bases left in between. Germline V gene sequence: CDR1 MNHNS, CDR2 SASEGT. Here the CDR3 DNA reads TGTGCCAGCAGTCAGGCCCCGGGCTATGGCTACACCTTC. Protein: CASSQAPGYGYTF.

V and J are TRBV11-2 and TRBJ2-2; TRBD1 might be the D (5 bases). Germline V CDR1 and CDR2: SGHAT, FQNNGV. V was trimmed by 5 bases and J by 3 bases, leaving 16 bases between them. The length of the CDR3 is 16 residues. The CDR3 DNA follows: TGTGCCAGCAGCCAAGGGGCTTCCCCCTACACCGGGGAGCTGTTTTTT. Its protein product is CASSQGASPYTGELFF. The full variable domain, rest sourced from reference TRBV11-2 and TRBJ2-2, is EAGVAQSPRYKIIEKRQSVAFWCNPISGHATLYWYQQILGQGPKLLIQFQNNGVVDDSQLPKDRFSAERLKGVDSTLKIQPAKLEDSAVYLCASSQGASPYTGELFFGEGSRLTVL.

This clonotype was counted ten times or more. The genes are TRBV10-2 and TRBJ1-2, with D perhaps matching TRBD1 (5 bases). Germline V gene lookup returns CDR1 WSHSY and CDR2 SAAADI. Trimming removed 2 bases at V and 2 bases at J, with 9 bases between. The CDR3 covers 14 residues. In nucleotides, the CDR3 is TGCGCCAGCAGTGAGGGGGGTAGGAACTATGGCTACACCTTC. Its protein product is CASSEGGRNYGYTF.

This clonotype was seen a handful of times. The rearrangement uses TRBV7-2 and TRBJ2-1; D is undetermined. Germline loops: CDR1 SGHTA, CDR2 FQGNSA. V was shortened by 3 bases and J by 3 bases, with 6 bases between the two germline ends. The CDR3 has 13 amino acids. The CDR3, as DNA: TGTGCCAGCAGCTTTAATGGCTACAATGAGCAGTTCTTC. Amino acid sequence: CASSFNGYNEQFF.

The chain uses TRBV6-1 and TRBJ2-7; 7 bases line up with TRBD2. The germline CDR1 and CDR2 sequences are MNHNS and SASEGT. The CDR3 runs to 15 residues. After removal of 7 bases from V and 0 bases from J, the junction contained 9 bases not matched to a gene. The CDR3 loop is CASTSAGGFSYEQYF. CDR3 nucleotides: TGTGCCAGCACTTCGGCCGGGGGGTTCTCCTACGAGCAGTACTTC.

The V and J genes are TRBV6-1 and TRBJ2-7; 8 bases align to TRBD1. Losses at the gene ends were 6 bases for V and 2 bases for J; bases not matched to a gene: 9. The CDR3 totals 15 residues. CDR1 and CDR2 from the germline V gene are MNHNS and SASEGT. CDR3 sequence: CASRPRTGLPYEQYF. In DNA form, the CDR3 reads TGTGCCAGCAGACCCCGGACAGGGTTACCCTACGAGCAGTACTTC.

The rearrangement joins TRBV19 to TRBJ2-1; D perhaps matches TRBD2 (6 bases). Germline V lookup: CDR1 LNHDA, CDR2 SQIVND (reference sequence). This CDR3 region has 14 residues. V lost 7 bases, J lost 6 bases, and 16 bases lay in between. CDR3 residues: CASMEGVRINEQFF. The CDR3, as DNA: TGTGCCAGTATGGAGGGAGTCAGAATCAATGAGCAGTTCTTC.

This clonotype was observed at least ten times. The chain employs TRBV11-2 and TRBJ2-5; tentatively, D is TRBD1 or TRBD2 (6 bases each). With 5 bases removed from V and 2 bases from J, the gap between germline ends came to 15 bases. The CDR3 is 15 amino acids. Germline CDR1 is SGHAT and CDR2 is FQNNGV. In DNA form, the CDR3 reads TGTGCCAGCAGCCCCCGGAGGGGGGCGCAAGAGACCCAGTACTTC. Protein: CASSPRRGAQETQYF.

The chain recombines TRBV7-2 with TRBJ1-6; weak D call: TRBD1 (5 bases). Per the germline V gene, CDR1 is SGHTA and CDR2 is FQGNSA. There are 15 residues in the CDR3. V was trimmed by 5 bases and J by 8 bases, leaving 16 bases between them. The CDR3 sequence is CASSKTGRLHSPLHF. The CDR3 bases are TGTGCCAGCAGCAAAACGGGACGGTTACATTCACCCCTCCACTTT.

This clonotype has just a few counts. The chain has TRBV6-2 or TRBV6-3 and TRBJ2-1, with 14 bases matching TRBD2. Trimming cost V 2 bases and J 7 bases; bases outside gene matches: 4. This CDR3 has 16 residues. Germline V CDR1 and CDR2: MNHEY, SVGEGT. As DNA, the CDR3 is TGTGCCAGCAGTTACCGACTAGCGGGAGGGAGGAATGAGCAGTTCTTC. This sequence encodes CASSYRLAGGRNEQFF.

This clonotype was detected ten times or more. V gene TRBV6-1 combines with J gene TRBJ1-1; 9 nucleotides align to TRBD1. V lost 6 bases and J lost 1; bases outside the gene matches: 3. Germline V gene lookup returns CDR1 MNHNS and CDR2 SASEGT. The CDR3 runs to 14 residues. The CDR3 DNA is TGTGCCAGCAGGAGACAGGGGGAGAACACTGAAGCTTTCTTT. This encodes CASRRQGENTEAFF.

With regard to this clonotype: A read error may produce the germline difference seen at one junction end. J is TRBJ2-2 and V is TRBV20-1; TRBD2 agrees at 8 bases. Germline CDR1 and CDR2: DFQATT and SNEGSKA (reference sequence). This CDR3 contains 15 residues. This CDR3 is CSAKDGRARGGEPFF. The CDR3 DNA is TGCAGTGCTAAGGACGGGAGGGCCCGAGGCGGGGAGCCGTTTTTT.

As concerns this clonotype: This is likely a read error, given that the CDR3 carries no conserved phenylalanine or tryptophan at its end. V usage is TRBV7-6 and J usage is TRBJ2-7, with 7 bases matching TRBD1. Trimming removed 7 bases from V and 2 bases from J; junction bases left unmatched: 2. Germline V lookup: CDR1 SGHVS, CDR2 FNYEAQ. The CDR3 loop spans 12 amino acids. This chain's CDR3 is CASKGTAYEQYL. CDR3 nucleotides: TGTGCCAGCAAAGGGACAGCCTACGAGCAGTACCTC.